This TCR beta chain was recorded in a study of spatial heterogeneity in lung cancer. Turning to the study itself: The study observed each unique TCR and UMI combination more than ten times on average in raw reads.

This clonotype was seen a few times. TCRdb used MiXCR to reprocess the 5' RACE reads, holding one entry per CDR3 protein. The sample has approximately 47,000 distinct CDR3 sequences; 6% to 9.5% are singletons. The time point is: sample taken at primary tumor resection. Whole RNA from tumor, nontumor lung or frozen PBMC was sequenced unsorted. Samples came from roughly 75 TRACERx patients with untreated early-stage lung cancer. Trimming removed 10 bases from V and 0 bases from J; junction bases left unmatched: 3. From germline, CDR1 is LNHDA and CDR2 SQIVND (reference sequence). The CDR3 covers 14 residues.

The sample was PBMCs, taken at surgery. This receptor was obtained from a female donor with early-stage non-small cell lung cancer. This rearrangement joins TRBV19 to TRBJ2-2; TRBD2 matches at 9 bases. Here the CDR3 reads CATTSGPNTGELFF. CDR3 coding DNA: TGTGCCACCACTAGCGGGCCGAACACCGGGGAGCTGTTTTTT.